What follows is one T cell receptor (beta chain) and its context. The antigen remains unidentified. These data belong to a study of cytomegalovirus exposure and HLA in healthy donors. Study as a whole: Ancestry clustering placed around 80% of approximately 420 genotyped donors in the Caucasian-associated cluster. Study-level points and caveats: A later analysis found TCR association rates differed by HLA locus, highest for DRB1 and lowest for HLA-C. Analyzed later, most CMV-associated TCR beta chains appeared HLA-restricted.

This PCR relied on a set of 60 Vbeta primers and 13 Jbeta primers. This table comes from immunoSEQ multiplex PCR, and its TCRdb copy is limited to in-frame clones, with some not included. Of around 140,000 clones listed, about 9.1% are singletons. The sequencing input was PBMCs. The TCR sequence derives from a woman in her 40s in good health and CMV-seropositive.

The CDR3 DNA reads as TGTGCCAGCTCACTCCAGGGGGGCAATCAGCCCCAGCATTTT. Its translation is CASSLQGGNQPQHF. The gene calls are TRBV18 and TRBJ1-5; TRBD1 aligns across 7 bases. J gave up 2 bases and V 4 bases, and 2 bases lay outside the gene matches. Germline CDR1 and CDR2: KGHSH and LQKENI. The CDR3 length is 14 residues.